One and the same sample provided the 19 T cell receptor beta chains below, sequenced in a study of blood T cell repertoires in COVID-19. Repertoires were generated with immunoSEQ multiplex PCR, while TCRdb's copy carries only in-frame clones and drops some. There are about 71,000 clones in the sample; about 76% occur only once, and 28% lies in the top ten. Sequenced input: peripheral blood. All receptors come from a woman aged 80 or over with active or convalescent COVID-19.

This clone was seen a single time. The chain carries TRBV9 and TRBJ2-7; D might be TRBD1 (6 bases). This CDR3 spans 14 amino acids. From germline, CDR1 is SGDLS and CDR2 YYNGEE. V dropped 4 bases and J dropped 3 bases, with 14 bases sitting between them. In DNA form, the CDR3 reads TGTGCCAGCAGCCCCTCGGACAGAGGCTACGAGCAGTACTTC. This sequence encodes CASSPSDRGYEQYF.

The V call is TRBV4-3, the J call TRBJ1-5; a possible D gene is TRBD1 (5 bases). The germline V gene encodes CDR1 LGHNA and CDR2 YSLEER. V lost 10 bases and J 0 bases, leaving 19 bases between the germline ends. There are 16 residues in the CDR3. The CDR3 reads CATLLKGRYSNQPQHF. In DNA, the CDR3 is TGCGCCACCCTCCTCAAGGGGCGGTATAGCAATCAGCCCCAGCATTTT.

This chain joins TRBV19 and TRBJ2-7; 9 bases are shared with TRBD1. Germline loops: CDR1 LNHDA, CDR2 SQIVND (reference sequence). With 6 bases clipped from V and 6 bases from J, the junction kept 6 bases outside the gene matches. The CDR3 totals 13 residues. CDR3 loop: CASRGQGFIEQYF. The CDR3 nucleotides are TGTGCCAGTAGAGGACAGGGGTTTATCGAGCAGTACTTC.

The genes are TRBV7-9 and TRBJ2-7, with TRBD2 matching over 8 bases. Trimming at V came to 4 bases and at J to 9 bases, leaving 2 bases not matched to a gene. CDR3 length equals 11 residues. The germline CDR1 and CDR2 sequences are SEHNR and FQNEAQ (reference sequence). The CDR3 spells CASSSGRGQYF. The CDR3 DNA sequence: TGTGCCAGCAGCTCCGGGAGGGGGCAGTACTTC. Combining the CDR3 with reference TRBV7-9 and TRBJ2-7 gives the whole variable domain DTGVSQNPRHKITKRGQNVTFRCDPISEHNRLYWYRQTLGQGPEFLTYFQNEAQLEKSRLLSDRFSAERPKGSFSTLEIQRTEQGDSAMYLCASSSGRGQYFGPGTRLTVT.

About this clone itself: This sample also contains other DNA sequences that code for the same CDR3. This chain joins TRBV5-1 and TRBJ1-4; 7 bases agree with TRBD1. The CDR3 is 15 residues long. CDR1 is SGHRS, CDR2 YFSETQ, per germline. V gave up 2 bases and J gave up 6 bases; unmatched junction bases: 7. The CDR3 is CASSFAGGRDEKLFF. In DNA form, the CDR3 reads TGCGCCAGCAGCTTCGCAGGGGGTCGAGATGAAAAACTGTTTTTT.

This sequence joins TRBV6-5 and TRBJ1-2; 7 bases align to TRBD1. Germline CDR1 reads MNHEY; CDR2 reads SVGAGI. The CDR3 has 14 residues. V lost 7 bases and J lost 0; bases outside the gene matches: 5. The CDR3 here is CASKIGTANYGYTF. CDR3 coding DNA: TGTGCCAGCAAGATAGGGACAGCTAACTATGGCTACACCTTC.

This clone was seen more than once but under ten times. The chain joins TRBV4-2 to TRBJ2-7; D is possibly TRBD1 (6 bases). V was cut by 1 base and J by 2 bases, with 12 bases left in between. Per the germline V gene, CDR1 is LGHNA and CDR2 is YNFKEQ. The CDR3 is 15 residues long. The CDR3, as DNA: TGTGCCAGCAGCCAAGGGTCGCAGGGGCCCTACGAGCAGTACTTC. As protein: CASSQGSQGPYEQYF.

The chain is built from TRBV27 and TRBJ2-1; possibly TRBD1 for D (5 bases). V shed 10 bases and J shed 9 bases, with 13 bases lying between them. The CDR3 is 11 residues long. The germline V gene has CDR1 MNHEY and CDR2 SMNVEV (reference sequence). CDR3 sequence reads: CATKRGSEQFF. The CDR3 DNA sequence: TGTGCCACCAAAAGGGGCAGTGAGCAGTTCTTC.

V gene TRBV6-5 combines with J gene TRBJ1-2; possible D gene TRBD1, 5 bases. Germline CDR1 is MNHEY and CDR2 is SVGAGI. The CDR3 loop spans 14 amino acids. V was cut by 7 bases and J by 4 bases, with 16 bases left in between. CDR3 in DNA: TGTGCCAGCACCCAGGGTACGGTTCCCTATGGCTACACCTTC. Residues: CASTQGTVPYGYTF.

The chain carries TRBV27 and TRBJ1-6, with D maybe TRBD1 (5 bases). V lost 2 bases and J 14 bases, leaving 16 bases between the germline ends. Per germline, CDR1 MNHEY and CDR2 SMNVEV (reference sequence). This CDR3 has 14 amino acids. In DNA, the CDR3 is TGTGCCAGCAGTTTACTGGGGCTGGGGGGTTCCCTCCACTTT. Encoded protein: CASSLLGLGGSLHF.

V and J are TRBV5-1 and TRBJ2-5; 11 bases agree with TRBD2. CDR1 is SGHRS and CDR2 is YFSETQ in the germline V gene. V shed 6 bases and J 4 bases; nucleotides not matched to a gene: 5. The CDR3 is made up of 14 amino acids. Here the CDR3 reads CASTVLAGGETQYF. The CDR3 DNA reads TGCGCCAGCACGGTGCTAGCGGGGGGAGAGACCCAGTACTTC.

This chain connects TRBV6-4 to TRBJ2-1; 13 bases match TRBD2. Germline CDR1 and CDR2: MRHNA and SNTAGT. This CDR3 comprises 18 residues. The V segment lost 0 bases and the J segment 9 bases; nucleotides outside the gene matches: 11. The CDR3 sequence is CASSDSATLAGGPGEQFF. In DNA, the CDR3 is TGTGCCAGCAGTGACTCCGCTACACTAGCGGGGGGGCCTGGTGAGCAGTTCTTC.

The sample holds one count of this clone. The chain carries TRBV7-9 and TRBJ2-7; 7 bases agree with TRBD2. Losses at the gene ends were 5 bases for V and 0 bases for J; bases not matched to a gene: 10. The length of the CDR3 is 16 residues. The germline gives CDR1 SEHNR, CDR2 FQNEAQ (reference sequence). The CDR3 loop reads CASSGGPSGRSYEQYF. The CDR3 DNA sequence: TGTGCCAGCAGCGGGGGACCTAGCGGCCGCTCCTACGAGCAGTACTTC.

This CDR3 is CASSLPKGGLNTGELFF. CDR3 sequence (DNA): TGTGCCAGCAGCCTTCCCAAGGGGGGGCTCAACACCGGGGAGCTGTTTTTT. The chain uses TRBV3-1 (or the pseudogene TRBV3-2) and TRBJ2-2; D may be TRBD2 (7 bases). Germline V CDR1 and CDR2: LGHDT, YNNKEL (reference sequence). This CDR3 is built from 17 residues. V lost 4 bases and J lost 2, with 17 bases in between.

The J gene is TRBJ1-2, the V gene TRBV9, with 7 bases lining up with TRBD1. The CDR3 spans 16 residues. V shed 1 base and J 3 bases; nucleotides not matched to a gene: 9. Germline CDR1 is SGDLS and CDR2 is YYNGEE. The CDR3 here is CASSVTDRGQDYGYTF. The CDR3 bases are TGTGCCAGCAGCGTAACCGATCGAGGACAGGACTATGGCTACACCTTC.

Written as DNA, the CDR3 is TGTGCCAGCAGTTTGGCCCGATCACAAGTCGAGCAGTACTTC. This sequence encodes CASSLARSQVEQYF. The J gene is TRBJ2-7, the V gene TRBV28; D remains unclear. Trimming shortened V by 3 bases and J by 6 bases, and 15 bases separated the two germline ends. The length of the CDR3 is 14 residues. Per the germline V gene, CDR1 is MDHEN and CDR2 is SYDVKM.

CDR3 in amino acids: CASSAGQGLNQPQHF. The CDR3 nucleotides are TGCGCCAGCAGCGCTGGACAGGGGCTGAATCAGCCCCAGCATTTT. The chain recombines TRBV5-1 with TRBJ1-5; 9 nucleotides match TRBD1. V gave up 4 bases and J gave up 4 bases; unmatched junction bases: 6. Germline CDR1 and CDR2: SGHRS and YFSETQ. The CDR3 loop spans 15 amino acids.

The chain is built from TRBV7-2 and TRBJ2-5; 8 bases align to TRBD1. Trimming at V came to 3 bases and at J to 5 bases, leaving 11 bases not matched to a gene. The CDR3 length is 16 residues. Germline CDR1 SGHTA, CDR2 FQGNSA. The CDR3 protein is CASSFPAGGRRETQYF. The CDR3 region has the DNA TGTGCCAGCAGCTTCCCTGCAGGGGGCAGACGGGAGACCCAGTACTTC.

The genes are TRBV19 and TRBJ1-5; TRBD1 matches at 7 bases. Trimming took 10 bases from V and 3 from J; bases not matched to a gene: 9. The germline gives CDR1 LNHDA, CDR2 SQIVND (reference sequence). There are 14 residues in the CDR3. The DNA for the CDR3 is TGTGCCACCGACGGACAGGCGCCCAATCAGCCCCAGCATTTT. This gives the protein CATDGQAPNQPQHF. The variable domain in full, with the rest retrieved from reference TRBV19 and TRBJ1-5, is DGGITQSPKYLFRKEGQNVTLSCEQNLNHDAMYWYRQDPGQGLRLIYYSQIVNDFQKGDIAEGYSVSREKKESFPLTVTSAQKNPTAFYLCATDGQAPNQPQHFGDGTRLSIL.